The 8 T cell receptor beta chains in this list originate from one sample, sequenced in a study of blood T cell repertoires in COVID-19. Assay: immunoSEQ multiplex PCR; the TCRdb copy retains only in-frame clones and omits some. The table lists 150,000 to 180,000 clones, 91% of them singletons. What was sequenced was peripheral blood. The receptors come from a man aged 45-65 years with acute or convalescent COVID-19.

The CDR3 spells CASSPLSGRAMLQYF. The CDR3 nucleotides read TGTGCCAGCAGCCCACTCAGCGGGAGGGCGATGTTGCAGTACTTC. This chain uses TRBV7-9 with TRBJ2-5, with 10 bases that match TRBD2. V shed 5 bases, J shed 11 bases, and the junction held 14 bases outside the gene matches. The CDR3 consists of 15 residues. CDR1 and CDR2 from the germline V gene are SEHNR and FQNEAQ (reference sequence).

This rearrangement joins TRBV29-1 to TRBJ2-1, with 7 bases lining up with TRBD2. V trimming: 4 bases; J trimming: 5 bases; junction bases outside the gene matches: 5. This CDR3 comprises 13 residues. Germline assignment: CDR1 SQVTM and CDR2 ANQGSEA. The CDR3 region has the DNA TGCAGCGTTGTCCTAGCGGAAGACAATGAGCAGTTCTTC. This encodes CSVVLAEDNEQFF.

V and J are TRBV10-3 and TRBJ2-6; 10 nucleotides align to TRBD1. Germline V CDR1 and CDR2: ENHRY, SYGVKD. The trim removed 8 bases at V and 2 bases at J, leaving 9 bases unmatched. The CDR3 loop spans 17 amino acids. CDR3 bases: TGTGCCATCGCCCCTCTAGGGACAGGGGCTGGGGCCAACGTCCTGACTTTC. Amino acids: CAIAPLGTGAGANVLTF.

This clone occurred once. The genes are TRBV9 and TRBJ2-3; TRBD1 matches 9 bases. The V gene's germline CDR1 is SGDLS and CDR2 YYNGEE. CDR3 length equals 16 residues. Trimming removed 4 bases from V and 2 bases from J; junction bases left unmatched: 8. The CDR3 DNA sequence: TGTGCCAGCAGCCCTCGGGACAGGGCCATCACAGATACGCAGTATTTT. This gives the protein CASSPRDRAITDTQYF.

The chain uses TRBV7-9 and TRBJ1-2; possibly TRBD1 for D (5 bases). V was shortened by 7 bases and J by 12 bases, with 21 bases between the two germline ends. The CDR3 sequence is 13 residues long. Germline assignment: CDR1 SEHNR and CDR2 FQNEAQ (reference sequence). DNA of the CDR3: TGTGCCAGCACCCCCGGGGGGTACCGGGTCGACACCTTC. Its translation is CASTPGGYRVDTF.

This clone came up a few times. V is TRBV29-1 and J is TRBJ1-1; D gene unclear. V lost 6 bases, J lost 1 base, and 12 bases lay in between. Germline V gives CDR1 SQVTM, CDR2 ANQGSEA. This CDR3 has 13 amino acids. The CDR3 nucleotides read TGCAGCGTCGAGATAATTGAGAACACTGAAGCTTTCTTT. This gives the protein CSVEIIENTEAFF.

The chain combines TRBV7-3 with TRBJ1-2; D remains ambiguous. CDR3 size: 14 residues. Germline V CDR1 and CDR2: SGHTA, FQGTGA. V lost 1 base, J lost 6 bases, and 12 bases lay in between. The CDR3 DNA follows: TGTGCCAGCAGCTTAAGCGCGGATTATGATGGCTACACCTTC. Translated, it gives CASSLSADYDGYTF.

The rearrangement links TRBV15 to TRBJ1-1; D unclear. This CDR3 contains 13 residues. Trimming took 4 bases from V and 7 from J, leaving 13 bases between them. The germline V gene has CDR1 LNHNV and CDR2 YYDKDF (reference sequence). CDR3 nucleotides: TGTGCCACCAGCAATCCGTCCAAACTTGAAGCTTTCTTT. Translation: CATSNPSKLEAFF.